The clone carrying this T cell receptor (beta chain) was counted ten times or more. Its antigen is not identified. Using its own MiXCR run on the reads, TCRdb lists one record per CDR3 protein. The sample shows approximately 250,000 distinct CDR3 sequences, around 12% of them seen only once. The sample comes from a study of T cell repertoires in cytomegalovirus infection. Germline V gene data show CDR1 as SGHTA and CDR2 as FQGNSA. The CDR3 covers 15 residues. V lost 4 bases to trimming and J lost 0 bases, with 12 bases between them. Broader study findings: The response measured ex vivo was dominated by TCR beta clonotypes (HLA-C-restricted and CMV-specific).

The sequencing sample was made of PBMCs. This rearrangement joins TRBV7-2 to TRBJ2-5, with D tentatively TRBD1 (6 bases). The clonotype originates from a human donor in good health (CMV status not recorded). Some clones in this sample may be carry-over from other donors' samples. The CDR3 bases are TGTGCCAGCAGCTCAAATACAGGGAACCAAGAGACCCAGTACTTC. Its translation: CASSSNTGNQETQYF.